This T cell receptor beta chain was retrieved from a study of cytomegalovirus exposure and HLA in healthy donors. Study-level results: The investigators catalogued 180 or so TCR beta chains as cytomegalovirus-associated. Analysis was performed later, and it showed HLA-associated TCR beta chains to be more clonally expanded than equally common others. Earlier findings revealed that most TCR beta V segments proved productive either about 87% or about 30% of the time. Later analysis suggested links between common viral pathogens and several top significant clusters.

CDR1 and CDR2 (germline): SGHKS, YYEKEE (reference sequence). The CDR3 has 15 residues. The V gene lost 1 base and the J gene lost 2 bases, with 12 bases spanning the gap. Turning to this clone: What it binds is unknown.

Primers included in the PCR were 60 Vbeta and 13 Jbeta primers. Assay used: immunoSEQ multiplex PCR; TCRdb lists only in-frame clones, some missing. Seen here are 100,000 to 150,000 clones, about 78% observed once, and the top ten hold around 2.6%. The chain couples TRBV5-5 to TRBJ1-2; D unresolved. The clonotype originates from a human donor in good health. Sequencing was performed on PBMCs. The CDR3 DNA sequence: TGTGCCAGCAGCTTGCCGGGGATGTCGAACTATGGCTACACCTTC. Amino acids: CASSLPGMSNYGYTF.